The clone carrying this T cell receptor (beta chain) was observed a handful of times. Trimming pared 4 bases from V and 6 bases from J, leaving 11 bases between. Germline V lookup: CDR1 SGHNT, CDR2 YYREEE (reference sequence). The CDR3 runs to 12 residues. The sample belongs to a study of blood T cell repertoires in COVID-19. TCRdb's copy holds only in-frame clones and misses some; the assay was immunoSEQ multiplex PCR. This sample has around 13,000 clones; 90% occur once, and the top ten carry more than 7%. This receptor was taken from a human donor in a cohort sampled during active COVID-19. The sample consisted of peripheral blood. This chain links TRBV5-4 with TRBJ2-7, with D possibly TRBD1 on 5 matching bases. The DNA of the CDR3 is TGTGCCAGCAGCAGTCCTAGGGGCGAGCAGTACTTC. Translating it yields CASSSPRGEQYF. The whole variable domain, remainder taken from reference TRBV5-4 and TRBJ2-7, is ETGVTQSPTHLIKTRGQQVTLRCSSQSGHNTVSWYQQALGQGPQFIFQYYREEENGRGNFPPRFSGLQFPNYSSELNVNALELDDSALYLCASSSPRGEQYFGPGTRLTVT.